Below, one T cell receptor (beta chain) is given with its context. The antigen remains unidentified. The record originates from a study of cytomegalovirus exposure and HLA in healthy donors. Study-level points and caveats: Versus the roughly 640-donor mean, an Asian-associated ancestry cluster reportedly showed fewer N-insertions in a later analysis. Common viral pathogens seemed, in a later analysis, to connect with several of the most significant clusters. Previous analysis showed most TCR beta V segments were productive about 87% or about 30% of the time.

Trimming took off 3 bases at V and 1 base at J, with 11 bases between the two ends. Germline CDR1 is SEHNR and CDR2 is FQNEAQ (reference sequence). This CDR3 is built from 15 residues. PCR involved 60 Vbeta and 13 Jbeta primers. TCRdb's copy holds only in-frame clones and misses some; the assay was immunoSEQ multiplex PCR. The data hold around 170,000 clones, with over 75% observed a single time. This chain uses TRBV7-9 with TRBJ2-3; TRBD1 is a possible D gene (6 bases). Sequencing was performed on PBMCs. The TCR was taken from a woman in her 50s in good health and CMV-seronegative. CDR3 loop: CASSLGSGGTDTQYF. CDR3 nucleotides: TGTGCCAGCAGCTTGGGGTCAGGGGGCACAGATACGCAGTATTTT.